Below are 23 T cell receptor beta chains sequenced from a single sample in a study of T cells in Graves' hyperthyroidism and ophthalmopathy. Amplified TCR beta CDR3 regions came from RNA transcripts. The TCR CDR3 first-round RT-PCR relied on the HTBI primer set. TCRdb processed the multiplex PCR reads anew with MiXCR; each CDR3 protein has one entry. The sample includes about 480,000 distinct CDR3 sequences, 13% to 15% of them seen just once. Sequencing input: blood. These receptors were obtained from a woman aged 18-29 years with Graves' hyperthyroidism.

The gene calls are TRBV14 and TRBJ1-2, with TRBD1 matching over 10 bases. Per germline, CDR1 SGHDN and CDR2 FVKESK. The CDR3 length is 14 residues. J gave up 7 bases and V 5 bases, and 7 bases lay outside the gene matches. CDR3 sequence: CASSTRQGAAGYTF. The CDR3 region has the DNA TGTGCCAGCAGCACCAGACAGGGGGCGGCTGGCTACACCTTC.

CDR3 residues: CAWSAGKQGANNQPQHF. DNA of the CDR3: TGTGCCTGGAGTGCGGGGAAACAGGGGGCCAACAATCAGCCCCAGCATTTT. The chain employs TRBV30 and TRBJ1-5; 9 bases map to TRBD1. Germline loops: CDR1 GTSNPN, CDR2 SVGIG (reference sequence). The V segment lost 1 base and the J segment 3 bases; nucleotides outside the gene matches: 10. CDR3 length: 17 amino acids.

The chain employs TRBV7-9 and TRBJ1-1; tentative D call: TRBD1 (6 bases). The CDR3 consists of 14 residues. Germline CDR1 and CDR2: SEHNR and FQNEAQ (reference sequence). The V and J ends lost 7 bases and 5 bases respectively, with 17 bases between them. CDR3: CASTGGQGETEAFF. In DNA, the CDR3 is TGTGCCAGCACCGGGGGCCAGGGTGAAACTGAAGCTTTCTTT.

The chain couples TRBV30 to TRBJ2-1; 8 positions agree with TRBD2. Germline CDR1 and CDR2: GTSNPN and SVGIG (reference sequence). V lost 6 bases, J lost 13 bases, and 14 bases stayed unmatched. This CDR3 contains 13 residues. The CDR3 sequence: CACYTPISGRQFF. CDR3 coding DNA: TGTGCCTGCTACACCCCTATAAGCGGGAGACAGTTCTTC. The full variable domain, with the rest looked up from reference TRBV30 and TRBJ2-1, is SQTIHQWPATLVQPVGSPLSLECTVEGTSNPNLYWYRQAAGRGLQLLFYSVGIGQISSEVPQNLSASRPQDRQFILSSKKLLLSDSGFYLCACYTPISGRQFFGPGTRLTVL.

The sample holds many counts of this clonotype. The chain uses TRBV6-2 or TRBV6-3 and TRBJ1-2; D gene ambiguous. Trimming cost V 7 bases and J 1 base, with 10 bases left between them. This CDR3 region has 13 residues. Germline CDR1 reads MNHEY; CDR2 reads SVGEGT. Written as DNA, the CDR3 is TGTGCCAGCACACTTGAGTTTAACTATGGCTACACCTTC. Translating it yields CASTLEFNYGYTF.

This clonotype was seen many times. This rearrangement joins TRBV2 to TRBJ2-7; 7 bases align to TRBD2. Germline lookup yields CDR1 SNHLY and CDR2 FYNNEI. There are 14 residues in the CDR3. V lost 7 bases, J lost 4 bases, and 10 bases stayed unmatched. The DNA of the CDR3 is TGTGCCAGCACCCTGGGGGGGGACGGTTACGAGCAGTACGTC. This translates into CASTLGGDGYEQYV.

In this sample, this clonotype turned up many times. The gene calls are TRBV2 and TRBJ2-3; D is perhaps TRBD2 (5 bases). The V end was cut by 10 bases, the J end by 4 bases, with 21 bases between. The germline CDR1 and CDR2 sequences are SNHLY and FYNNEI. This CDR3 has 15 residues. The CDR3, as DNA: TGTGCCACAAACCGGGGTTCACGGGTGCCAGATACGCAGTATTTT. Residues: CATNRGSRVPDTQYF.

This clonotype was detected only a few times. This sequence joins TRBV6-2 or TRBV6-3 and TRBJ1-5; D is unresolved. V dropped 5 bases and J dropped 2 bases, with 16 bases sitting between them. This CDR3 contains 16 residues. Germline values: CDR1 MNHEY, CDR2 SVGEGT. The CDR3 region has the DNA TGTGCCAGCAGTGTAAGGAGGCAGGCCCGCAATCAGCCCCAGCATTTT. It yields the protein CASSVRRQARNQPQHF.

This clonotype came up many times. In nucleotides, the CDR3 is TGTGCTAGTGGTTTGGCCCAGAAGTCTGTGGGCGGGAGGGAGTTCGAGACCCAGTACTTC. This encodes CASGLAQKSVGGREFETQYF. This chain joins TRBV12-5 and TRBJ2-5, with TRBD2 identical over 9 bases. J was trimmed by 5 bases and V by 1 base; bases with no gene match: 20. CDR1 and CDR2 from the germline V gene are LGHNT and FRNRAP. There are 20 residues in the CDR3. The entire variable domain, with the rest obtained from reference TRBV12-5 and TRBJ2-5, is as follows: DARVTQTPRHKVTEMGQEVTMRCQPILGHNTVFWYRQTMMQGLELLAYFRNRAPLDDSGMPKDRFSAEMPDATLATLKIQPSEPRDSAVYFCASGLAQKSVGGREFETQYFGPGTRLLVL.

This chain links TRBV20-1 with TRBJ2-4; tentatively, D is TRBD2 (7 bases). Between the trimmed V and J ends, which lost 6 bases and 2 bases, there was a span of 20 bases. The CDR3 sequence is 16 residues long. Germline CDR1 DFQATT, CDR2 SNEGSKA (reference sequence). The CDR3, as DNA: TGCAGTGCGTCAGGGGAGGGAGACTGGCCCAAAAACATTCAGTACTTC. Its translation: CSASGEGDWPKNIQYF.

This clonotype was observed many times. The genes are TRBV20-1 and TRBJ1-6; the D gene is possibly TRBD1 (5 bases). Trimming shortened V by 3 bases and J by 7 bases, and 16 bases separated the two germline ends. Germline V CDR1 and CDR2: DFQATT, SNEGSKA (reference sequence). CDR3 length: 15 amino acids. This CDR3 is CSASPSGASNSPLHF. DNA for the CDR3: TGCAGTGCTAGTCCCAGCGGGGCGTCGAATTCACCCCTCCACTTT.

In this sample, this clonotype turned up many times. J is TRBJ2-2 and V is TRBV11-2; 9 nucleotides align to TRBD2. V trimming: 3 bases; J trimming: 0 bases; junction bases outside the gene matches: 8. Germline V gives CDR1 SGHAT, CDR2 FQNNGV. The CDR3 runs 18 residues. CDR3 sequence reads: CASSFPQREAANTGELFF. The CDR3 DNA follows: TGTGCCAGCAGCTTCCCTCAGCGGGAGGCCGCGAACACCGGGGAGCTGTTTTTT.

The table lists this clonotype with many counts. The chain joins TRBV5-1 to TRBJ2-3; 9 bases agree with TRBD2. Germline V gene lookup returns CDR1 SGHRS and CDR2 YFSETQ. The CDR3 loop spans 18 amino acids. The junction had 10 bases not matched to a gene; V was cut back by 1 base and J by 1 base. CDR3 nucleotide sequence: TGCGCCAGCAGCTTGATCCTTCGCGGGAGGGCCGGCACAGATACGCAGTATTTT. It is translated as CASSLILRGRAGTDTQYF. Full variable domain (rest looked up from reference TRBV5-1 and TRBJ2-3): KAGVTQTPRYLIKTRGQQVTLSCSPISGHRSVSWYQQTPGQGLQFLFEYFSETQRNKGNFPGRFSGRQFSNSRSEMNVSTLELGDSALYLCASSLILRGRAGTDTQYFGPGTRLTVL.

The rearrangement links TRBV7-9 to TRBJ2-3, with no clear D. With 5 bases removed from V and 1 base from J, the gap between germline ends came to 16 bases. The CDR3 is 16 residues long. In germline, CDR1 is SEHNR, CDR2 FQNEAQ (reference sequence). CDR3 coding DNA: TGTGCCAGCAGCGACTTTCGTGGGCCGGGCACAGATACGCAGTATTTT. It yields the protein CASSDFRGPGTDTQYF.

The sample holds many counts of this clonotype. In DNA form, the CDR3 reads TGTGCCAGCAGTTTGACTAGCGGGAGAGGCGGGGAGCTGTTTTTT. This gives the protein CASSLTSGRGGELFF. The V gene is TRBV12-3 or TRBV12-4, the J gene TRBJ2-2; 12 bases align to TRBD2. J was trimmed by 7 bases and V by 3 bases; bases with no gene match: 3. The CDR3 length is 15 residues.

The genes are TRBV28 and TRBJ1-1; no firm D call. The CDR3 sequence is 13 residues long. The germline V gene encodes CDR1 MDHEN and CDR2 SYDVKM. Trimming shortened V by 2 bases and J by 3 bases, and 7 bases separated the two germline ends. CDR3 nucleotide sequence: TGTGCCAGCAGTTTAGTCCAGCACACTGAAGCTTTCTTT. Amino acids: CASSLVQHTEAFF.

There are many counts of this clonotype. The chain has TRBV7-2 and TRBJ1-2; perhaps TRBD1 as D (5 bases). The CDR3 length is 15 residues. In germline, CDR1 is SGHTA, CDR2 FQGNSA. Trimming pared 3 bases from V and 4 bases from J, leaving 15 bases between. The CDR3 spells CASSFPLRGAYGYTF. The CDR3 DNA is TGTGCCAGCAGCTTCCCCCTTCGCGGGGCCTATGGCTACACCTTC.

The chain uses TRBV20-1 and TRBJ2-7; 11 bases agree with TRBD2. CDR3 length: 13 amino acids. CDR1 and CDR2 from the germline V gene are DFQATT and SNEGSKA (reference sequence). Trimming took 7 bases from V and 2 from J; bases not matched to a gene: 4. The chain's CDR3 is CSGKTSGAYEQYV. CDR3 DNA: TGCAGTGGAAAGACTAGCGGGGCCTACGAGCAGTACGTC.

This clonotype was seen a handful of times. The chain recombines TRBV6-1 with TRBJ2-4, with 12 bases that match TRBD1. V gave up 7 bases and J gave up 4 bases; unmatched junction bases: 11. This CDR3 region has 17 residues. From germline, CDR1 is MNHNS and CDR2 SASEGT. CDR3 coding DNA: TGTGCCAGCACCCCCACCCGGGACAGGGGGCATAAAAACATTCAGTACTTC. Its translation: CASTPTRDRGHKNIQYF.

The sample holds many counts of this clonotype. This chain joins TRBV20-1 and TRBJ2-3; D is unclear. The V end lost 0 bases, the J end lost 0 bases, and 4 bases lay between the germline ends. Per the germline V gene, CDR1 is DFQATT and CDR2 is SNEGSKA (reference sequence). The CDR3 is 13 residues long. The CDR3 protein is CSARDPSTDTQYF. The CDR3 DNA follows: TGCAGTGCTAGAGATCCCAGCACAGATACGCAGTATTTT.

The J gene is TRBJ1-2, the V gene TRBV19, with D maybe TRBD1 (5 bases). The CDR3 is 13 amino acids. Germline loops: CDR1 LNHDA, CDR2 SQIVND (reference sequence). Trimming stripped 7 bases from V and 6 bases from J, with 15 bases between. CDR3 region: CASTTNPGHGYTF. The DNA of the CDR3 is TGTGCCAGTACAACGAATCCGGGGCATGGCTACACCTTC.

The chain employs TRBV4-1 and TRBJ1-1; 8 nucleotides match TRBD1. V was clipped by 4 bases and J by 1 base; unmatched bases: 20. The CDR3 sequence is 20 residues long. CDR1 and CDR2 from the germline V gene are MGHRA and YSYEKL. The DNA for the CDR3 is TGCGCCAGCAGCCCATTCTTCTACCTCCGGACAGGGCCCCCGAACACTGAAGCTTTCTTT. This translates into CASSPFFYLRTGPPNTEAFF.

This chain connects TRBV30 to TRBJ1-2; 7 positions match TRBD1. With 4 bases clipped from V and 7 bases from J, the junction kept 15 bases outside the gene matches. The CDR3 runs 15 residues. In germline, CDR1 is GTSNPN, CDR2 SVGIG (reference sequence). The CDR3: CAWNVGTVRGSGYTF. Here the CDR3 DNA reads TGTGCCTGGAATGTCGGGACAGTGCGCGGGAGTGGCTACACCTTC.